Below are 10 T cell receptor beta chains sequenced from a single sample in a study of T cells in Graves' hyperthyroidism and ophthalmopathy. Researchers took RNA transcripts and amplified the TCR beta CDR3 regions from them. With the HTBI primer set, the TCR CDR3 went through a first round of RT-PCR. TCRdb reprocessed the multiplex PCR reads with MiXCR, giving one entry per CDR3 protein. The sample yields about 550,000 distinct CDR3 sequences, less than 25% seen once. Material for sequencing was blood. Receptors were obtained from a man aged 18-30 years with Graves' hyperthyroidism.

This clonotype has at least ten counts. The chain recombines TRBV5-8 with TRBJ2-5, with 10 positions matching TRBD1. This CDR3 has 15 residues. CDR1 and CDR2 (germline): SGHTS, YDEGEE. V lost 3 bases and J lost 4; bases outside the gene matches: 6. The CDR3 protein is CASSSGTGAPETQYF. The CDR3 DNA follows: TGTGCCAGCAGCTCCGGGACAGGGGCGCCAGAGACCCAGTACTTC.

This clonotype was recorded many times. The chain links TRBV12-3 or TRBV12-4 to TRBJ2-7; D unclear. Trimming removed 2 bases from V and 3 bases from J, with 5 bases in between. The CDR3 is 12 residues long. The CDR3: CASSLNLYEQYF. The DNA of the CDR3 is TGTGCCAGCAGTTTAAACCTCTACGAGCAGTACTTC.

This clonotype came up many times. The gene calls are TRBV12-3 or TRBV12-4 and TRBJ1-5, with 9 bases that match TRBD1. Losses at the gene ends were 3 bases for V and 5 bases for J; bases not matched to a gene: 5. This CDR3 has 15 residues. The CDR3 region has the DNA TGTGCCAGCAGTTTTACAGGGGGCGTGGATCAGCCCCAGCATTTT. Translating gives CASSFTGGVDQPQHF.

This clonotype was seen many times. The rearrangement uses TRBV12-3 or TRBV12-4 and TRBJ1-2; no reliable D call. The V end lost 2 bases, the J end lost 8 bases, and 12 bases lay between the germline ends. This CDR3 has 13 amino acids. The DNA of the CDR3 is TGTGCCAGCAGTTTACGGCCAACCGGGGGCTACACCTTC. Translated: CASSLRPTGGYTF.

This clonotype occurred many times. The genes are TRBV19 and TRBJ1-1, with TRBD1 matching over 12 bases. J lost 0 bases, V lost 4 bases, and 6 bases had no gene match. Germline V gene lookup returns CDR1 LNHDA and CDR2 SQIVND (reference sequence). CDR3 length: 17 residues. CDR3 residues: CASSTGTGGPMNTEAFF. Written as DNA, the CDR3 is TGTGCCAGTAGTACCGGGACAGGGGGCCCCATGAACACTGAAGCTTTCTTT. Supplemented by reference TRBV19 and TRBJ1-1, the full variable domain reads DGGITQSPKYLFRKEGQNVTLSCEQNLNHDAMYWYRQDPGQGLRLIYYSQIVNDFQKGDIAEGYSVSREKKESFPLTVTSAQKNPTAFYLCASSTGTGGPMNTEAFFGQGTRLTVV.

This clonotype came up many times. The CDR3 DNA reads TGTGCCACCAGCAGAGAGGGGACAGTAATAAACAATCAGCCCCAGCATTTT. Translation: CATSREGTVINNQPQHF. The V gene is TRBV15, the J gene TRBJ1-5; TRBD1 agrees at 7 bases. The V and J ends lost 0 bases and 3 bases, in that order; junction bases with no gene match: 8. CDR1 and CDR2 (germline): LNHNV, YYDKDF (reference sequence). The CDR3 extends over 17 amino acids.

This clonotype was counted at least ten times. The CDR3 DNA follows: TGTGCCAGCAGCGCTGGGACAGGGGGTAACGCGAACACCGGGGAGCTGTTTTTT. This translates into CASSAGTGGNANTGELFF. This rearrangement joins TRBV9 to TRBJ2-2; the match to TRBD1 covers 11 bases. The ends lost 3 bases at V and 0 bases at J; junction bases unmatched: 7. This CDR3 is 18 amino acids long. Per the germline V gene, CDR1 is SGDLS and CDR2 is YYNGEE.

In its sample, this clonotype was seen many times. The V gene is TRBV11-2, the J gene TRBJ1-2; D is possibly TRBD1 (5 bases). CDR3 length equals 15 residues. Germline V CDR1 and CDR2: SGHAT, FQNNGV. Trimming took 3 bases from V and 9 from J, leaving 20 bases between them. The CDR3 is CASSFQLDSPRRYTF. The CDR3 region has the DNA TGTGCCAGCAGCTTCCAACTCGACAGCCCTCGGCGCTACACCTTC.

As to this clonotype: The junction shows a germline mismatch at one end, possibly a read error. The rearrangement links TRBV12-3 or TRBV12-4 to TRBJ1-1, with D unclear. CDR3 size: 13 residues. The CDR3 nucleotides are TGTGCCAGCAGTTTCGTAGGGAGGACTGATGCTTTCTTT. Amino acids: CASSFVGRTDAFF.

This clonotype has a count of ten or more. The gene calls are TRBV2 and TRBJ1-1, with TRBD1 identical over 9 bases. J lost 3 bases, V lost 4 bases, and 3 bases had no gene match. The germline V gene encodes CDR1 SNHLY and CDR2 FYNNEI. The CDR3 is made up of 14 amino acids. The CDR3 region is CASSVRDRDTEAFF. The CDR3 coding sequence is TGTGCCAGCAGTGTAAGGGACAGGGACACTGAAGCTTTCTTT.